This T cell receptor beta chain was found in a study of shared clonotypes between healthy human individuals. Across the study: Donors consisted of two women and a few men between 18 and 49.

Each subset's genomic DNA was shared equally among a number of immunoSEQ plates. Method: immunoSEQ multiplex PCR; TCRdb's copy keeps in-frame clones and lacks some. This table holds 2 million to 2.5 million clones, approximately 94% found once. Germline V gene data show CDR1 as MNHEY and CDR2 as SMNVEV (reference sequence). V was pared by 3 bases and J by 5 bases, with 10 bases between. CDR3 length: 14 amino acids. Study-wide points: Genetic and exposure-history diversity was limited by the small donor number.

Notes on this clone: Its matching antigen is unknown.

The TCR comes from a man between 18 and 35 years old in good health. What was sequenced was naive CD4+ T cells sorted from blood. Subset reported: CD45RA+ positively selected. The V call is TRBV27, the J call TRBJ2-2; D is undetermined. The CDR3 DNA sequence: TGTGCCAGCAGTTTGTTTAGGGTGACCGGGGAGCTGTTTTTT. Its protein is CASSLFRVTGELFF.